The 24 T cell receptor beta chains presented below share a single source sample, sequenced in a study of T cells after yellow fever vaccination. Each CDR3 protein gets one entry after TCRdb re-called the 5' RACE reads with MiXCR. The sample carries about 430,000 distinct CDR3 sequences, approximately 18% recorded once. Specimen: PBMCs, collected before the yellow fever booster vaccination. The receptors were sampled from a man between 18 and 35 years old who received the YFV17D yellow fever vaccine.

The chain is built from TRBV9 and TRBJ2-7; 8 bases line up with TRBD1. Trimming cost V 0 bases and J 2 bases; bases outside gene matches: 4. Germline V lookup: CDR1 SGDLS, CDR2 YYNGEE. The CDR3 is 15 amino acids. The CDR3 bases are TGTGCCAGCAGCGTAGACGGACAGGGCACCTACGAGCAGTACTTC. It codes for CASSVDGQGTYEQYF.

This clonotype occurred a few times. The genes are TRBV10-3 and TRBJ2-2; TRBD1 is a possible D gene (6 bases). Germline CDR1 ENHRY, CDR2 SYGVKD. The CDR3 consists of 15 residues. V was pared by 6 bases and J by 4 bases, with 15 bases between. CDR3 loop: CAIRKSGEFTGELFF. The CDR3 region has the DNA TGTGCCATCAGGAAGTCAGGGGAGTTCACCGGGGAGCTGTTTTTT.

DNA for the CDR3: TGTGCCAGCAGTCAAACAGGGATTGGTTCACCCCTCCACTTT. It is translated as CASSQTGIGSPLHF. This chain uses TRBV16 with TRBJ1-6, with D perhaps TRBD1 (6 bases). The CDR3 length is 14 residues. Trimming left V 6 bases short and J 9 bases short, with 15 bases between. Germline-derived CDR1 and CDR2 are KGHSY and FQNENV. The full variable domain, in which reference TRBV16 and TRBJ1-6 provide the parts outside the CDR3, is GEEVAQTPKHLVRGEGQKAKLYCAPIKGHSYVFWYQQVLKNEFKFLISFQNENVFDETGMPKERFSAKCLPNSPCSLEIQATKLEDSAVYFCASSQTGIGSPLHFGNGTRLTVT.

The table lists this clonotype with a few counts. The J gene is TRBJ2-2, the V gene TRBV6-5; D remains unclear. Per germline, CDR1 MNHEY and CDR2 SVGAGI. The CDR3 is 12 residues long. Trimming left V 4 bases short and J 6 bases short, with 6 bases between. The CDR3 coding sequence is TGTGCCAGCAGTTCCTATTCCGGGGAGCTGTTTTTT. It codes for CASSSYSGELFF.

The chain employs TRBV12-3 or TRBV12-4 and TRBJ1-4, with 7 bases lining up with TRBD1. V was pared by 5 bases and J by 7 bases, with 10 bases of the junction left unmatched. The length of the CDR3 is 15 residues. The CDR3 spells CASSASPGGGEKLFF. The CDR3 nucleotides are TGTGCCAGCAGTGCGAGCCCAGGGGGTGGTGAAAAACTGTTTTTT.

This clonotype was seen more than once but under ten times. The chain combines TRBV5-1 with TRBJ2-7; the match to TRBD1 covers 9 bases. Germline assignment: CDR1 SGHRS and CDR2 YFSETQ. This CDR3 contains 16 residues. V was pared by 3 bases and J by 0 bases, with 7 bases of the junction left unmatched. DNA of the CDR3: TGCGCCAGCAGCTACTCCGGGACAGGGAGCTCCTACGAGCAGTACTTC. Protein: CASSYSGTGSSYEQYF.

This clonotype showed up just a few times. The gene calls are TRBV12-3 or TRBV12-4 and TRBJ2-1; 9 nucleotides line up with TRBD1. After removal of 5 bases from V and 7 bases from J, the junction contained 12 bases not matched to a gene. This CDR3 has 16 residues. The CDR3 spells CASSPPRDRVGNEQFF. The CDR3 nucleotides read TGTGCCAGCAGTCCACCCCGGGACAGGGTTGGTAATGAGCAGTTCTTC.

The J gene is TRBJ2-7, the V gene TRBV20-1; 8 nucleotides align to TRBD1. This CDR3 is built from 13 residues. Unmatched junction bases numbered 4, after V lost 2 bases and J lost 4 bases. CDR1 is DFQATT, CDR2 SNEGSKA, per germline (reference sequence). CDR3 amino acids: CSARSRGPYEQYF. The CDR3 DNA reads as TGCAGTGCTAGATCCAGGGGGCCTTACGAGCAGTACTTC.

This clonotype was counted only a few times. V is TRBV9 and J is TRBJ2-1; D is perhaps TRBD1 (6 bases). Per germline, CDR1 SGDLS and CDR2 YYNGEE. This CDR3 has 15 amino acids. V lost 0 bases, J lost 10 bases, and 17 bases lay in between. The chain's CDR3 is CASSVGGGQTPEQFF. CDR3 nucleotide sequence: TGTGCCAGCAGCGTAGGAGGGGGACAAACCCCAGAGCAGTTCTTC.

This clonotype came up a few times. The CDR3 coding sequence is TGTGCCAGCAGCCAAGGGAAGCGGGGTCCCGGGGAGCTGTTTTTT. The encoded protein is CASSQGKRGPGELFF. The chain uses TRBV3-1 and TRBJ2-2, with 7 bases identical to TRBD2. In germline, CDR1 is LGHDT, CDR2 YNNKEL (reference sequence). The CDR3 runs 15 residues. After removal of 1 base from V and 6 bases from J, the junction contained 5 bases not matched to a gene.

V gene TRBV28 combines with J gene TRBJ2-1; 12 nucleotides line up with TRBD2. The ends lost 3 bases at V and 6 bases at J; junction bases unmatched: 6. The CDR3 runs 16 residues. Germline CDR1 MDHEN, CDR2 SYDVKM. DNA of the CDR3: TGTGCCAGCAGTTTCCCCGGACTAGCGGGGCGCAATGAGCAGTTCTTC. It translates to CASSFPGLAGRNEQFF.

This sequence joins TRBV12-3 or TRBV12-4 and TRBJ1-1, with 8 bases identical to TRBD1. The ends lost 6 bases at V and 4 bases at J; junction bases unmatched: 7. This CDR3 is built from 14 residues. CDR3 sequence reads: CASRLRQGSTEAFF. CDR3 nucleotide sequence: TGTGCCAGCAGGCTCAGACAGGGGAGCACTGAAGCTTTCTTT.

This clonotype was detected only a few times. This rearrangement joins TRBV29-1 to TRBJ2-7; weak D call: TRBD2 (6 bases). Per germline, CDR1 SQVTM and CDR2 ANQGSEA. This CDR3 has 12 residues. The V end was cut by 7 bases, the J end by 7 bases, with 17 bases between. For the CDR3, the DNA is TGCAGCGGACGGGGGTTCTTAGGAGAGCAGTACGTC. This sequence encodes CSGRGFLGEQYV.

The CDR3 loop reads CASSQDLVGYEQYV. Written as DNA, the CDR3 is TGCGCCAGCAGCCAAGATCTCGTAGGGTACGAGCAGTACGTC. The chain carries TRBV4-3 and TRBJ2-7; no reliable D call. CDR1 LGHNA and CDR2 YSLEER come from the germline V gene. The CDR3 spans 14 residues. Trimming stripped 0 bases from V and 4 bases from J, with 10 bases between.

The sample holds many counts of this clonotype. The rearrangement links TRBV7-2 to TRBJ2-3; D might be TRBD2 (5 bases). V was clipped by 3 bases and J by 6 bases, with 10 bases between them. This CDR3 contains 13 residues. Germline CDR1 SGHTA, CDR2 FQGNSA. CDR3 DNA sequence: TGTGCCAGCAGCTTCCTCCCGGGGGATACGCAGTATTTT. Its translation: CASSFLPGDTQYF.

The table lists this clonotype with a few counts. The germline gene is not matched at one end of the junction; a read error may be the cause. CDR3 sequence reads: CASSLAGGIDTQYF. DNA for the CDR3: TGTGCCAGCAGTCTAGCGGGGGGTATAGATACGCAGTATTTT. The chain is built from TRBV12-3 or TRBV12-4 and TRBJ2-3, with 11 bases lining up with TRBD2. This CDR3 region has 14 residues.

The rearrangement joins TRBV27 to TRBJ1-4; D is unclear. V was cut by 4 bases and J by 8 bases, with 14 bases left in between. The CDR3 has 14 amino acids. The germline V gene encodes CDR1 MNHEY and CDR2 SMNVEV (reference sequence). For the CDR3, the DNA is TGTGCCAGCAGTTCGGGTTTGTCCTACGAAAAACTGTTTTTT. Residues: CASSSGLSYEKLFF.

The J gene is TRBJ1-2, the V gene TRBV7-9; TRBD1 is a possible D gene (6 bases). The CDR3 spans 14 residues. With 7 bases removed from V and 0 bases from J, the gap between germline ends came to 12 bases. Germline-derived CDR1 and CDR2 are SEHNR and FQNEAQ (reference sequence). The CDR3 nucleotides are TGTGCCAGCACCCGGGACACCTCTAACTATGGCTACACCTTC. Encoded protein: CASTRDTSNYGYTF.

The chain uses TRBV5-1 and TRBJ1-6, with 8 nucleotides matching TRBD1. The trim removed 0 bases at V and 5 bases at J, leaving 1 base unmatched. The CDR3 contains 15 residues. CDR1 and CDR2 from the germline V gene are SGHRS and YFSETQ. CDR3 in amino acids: CASSLGGQDNSPLHF. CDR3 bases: TGCGCCAGCAGCTTGGGGGGACAGGATAATTCACCCCTCCACTTT.

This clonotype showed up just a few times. This CDR3 is CATSPGTSGDSETQYF. The CDR3 DNA reads as TGTGCCACCAGCCCCGGGACTAGCGGGGATTCGGAGACCCAGTACTTC. This chain links TRBV24-1 with TRBJ2-5, with 13 bases lining up with TRBD2. CDR1 and CDR2 (germline): KGHDR, SFDVKD. V lost 7 bases and J lost 5; bases outside the gene matches: 9. This CDR3 has 16 residues.

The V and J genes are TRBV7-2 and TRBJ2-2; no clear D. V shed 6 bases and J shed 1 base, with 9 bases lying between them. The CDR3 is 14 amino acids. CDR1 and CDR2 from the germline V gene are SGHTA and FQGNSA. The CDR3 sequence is CASRVQQNTGELFF. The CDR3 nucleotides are TGTGCCAGCAGGGTTCAACAGAACACCGGGGAGCTGTTTTTT.

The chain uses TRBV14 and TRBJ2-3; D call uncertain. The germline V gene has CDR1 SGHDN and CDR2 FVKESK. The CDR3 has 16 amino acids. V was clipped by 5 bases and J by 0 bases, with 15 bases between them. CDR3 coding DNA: TGTGCCAGCAGCACATCCGGGTGGCGAAGCACAGATACGCAGTATTTT. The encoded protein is CASSTSGWRSTDTQYF.

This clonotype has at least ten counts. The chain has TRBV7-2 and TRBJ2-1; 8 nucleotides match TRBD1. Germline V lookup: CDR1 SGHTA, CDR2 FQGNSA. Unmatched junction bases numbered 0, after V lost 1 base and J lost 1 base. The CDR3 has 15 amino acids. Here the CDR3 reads CASSLDRGSYNEQFF. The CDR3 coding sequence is TGTGCCAGCAGCTTAGACAGGGGGTCCTACAATGAGCAGTTCTTC.

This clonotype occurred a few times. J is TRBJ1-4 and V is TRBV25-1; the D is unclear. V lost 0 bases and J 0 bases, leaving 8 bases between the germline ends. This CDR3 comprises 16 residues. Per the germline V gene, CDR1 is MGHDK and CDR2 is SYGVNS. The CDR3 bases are TGTGCCAGCAGTGAATATGGTGCTGCAACTAATGAAAAACTGTTTTTT. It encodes CASSEYGAATNEKLFF.